This entry describes one T cell receptor (beta chain). Its antigen is still unknown. A multiplex PCR was run with 60 Vbeta primers and 13 Jbeta primers. Original processing methods: Unique TCR beta chains numbered about 72 million in a later analysis, with around 10 million shared. The protocol was immunoSEQ multiplex PCR, while the TCRdb copy is restricted to in-frame clones and leaves out a portion. V and J calls and clone size are as listed in that table; D and trimming were resolved from the DNA. The table for this sample gives about 51,000 clones. Trimming cost V 5 bases and J 2 bases, with 15 bases left between them. This CDR3 has 15 amino acids. The germline V gene has CDR1 SGHRS and CDR2 YFSETQ. This sample was taken from a study of cytomegalovirus exposure and HLA in healthy donors. Study-level results: Cytomegalovirus-associated status was assigned to approximately 160 TCR beta chains. Later analysis identified a missense DCLRE1C variant that was linked to TCR beta V- and J-gene trimming.

The chain recombines TRBV5-1 with TRBJ2-3; D perhaps matches TRBD1 (6 bases). The sequence came from a man aged 40-50 years in good health and CMV-seropositive. The material sequenced was PBMCs. CDR3 residues: CASRPTGLATDTQYF. CDR3 DNA: TGCGCCAGCAGGCCAACAGGGTTGGCCACAGATACGCAGTATTTT.